This T cell receptor (beta chain) was recorded in a study of blood T cell repertoires in COVID-19. The assay was immunoSEQ multiplex PCR, and TCRdb's table has in-frame clones only and misses some. The table shows about 110,000 clones, with 90% to 95% occurring only once. Germline V gene lookup returns CDR1 MGHRA and CDR2 YSYEKL. The length of the CDR3 is 14 residues. The J segment lost 6 bases and the V segment lost 1 base, leaving 3 bases of the junction unmatched. This TCR came from a woman aged 25 to 39 with acute or convalescent COVID-19. The chain recombines TRBV4-1 with TRBJ2-3, with 8 nucleotides matching TRBD2. The specimen sequenced was peripheral blood. In DNA form, the CDR3 reads TGCGCCAGCAGCCAAGGAGCGGGGGACGATACGCAGTATTTT. Its translation: CASSQGAGDDTQYF.